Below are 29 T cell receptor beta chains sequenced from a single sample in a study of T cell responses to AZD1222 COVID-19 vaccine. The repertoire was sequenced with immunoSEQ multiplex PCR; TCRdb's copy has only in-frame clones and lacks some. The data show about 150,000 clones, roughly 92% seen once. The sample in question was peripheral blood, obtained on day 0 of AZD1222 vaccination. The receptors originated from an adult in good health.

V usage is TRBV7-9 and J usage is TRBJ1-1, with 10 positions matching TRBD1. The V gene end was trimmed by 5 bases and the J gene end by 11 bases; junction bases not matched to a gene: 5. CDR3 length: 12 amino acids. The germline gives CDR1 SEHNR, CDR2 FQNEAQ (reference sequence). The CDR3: CASSLDRGLAFF. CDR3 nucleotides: TGTGCCAGCAGCCTCGACAGGGGGCTTGCTTTCTTT.

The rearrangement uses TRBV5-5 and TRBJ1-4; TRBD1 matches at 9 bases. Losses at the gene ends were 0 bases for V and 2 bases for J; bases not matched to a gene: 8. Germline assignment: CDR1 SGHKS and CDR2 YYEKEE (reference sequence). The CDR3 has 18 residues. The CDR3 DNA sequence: TGTGCCAGCAGCTTGGGGGAGACAGGGGGATCGACTAATGAAAAACTGTTTTTT. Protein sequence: CASSLGETGGSTNEKLFF.

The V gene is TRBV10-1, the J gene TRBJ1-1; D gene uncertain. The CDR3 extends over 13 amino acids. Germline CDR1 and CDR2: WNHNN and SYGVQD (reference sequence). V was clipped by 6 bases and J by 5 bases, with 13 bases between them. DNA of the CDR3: TGCGCCAGCAGGCCCCAGGCGGGGACTGAAGCTTTCTTT. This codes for CASRPQAGTEAFF.

This CDR3 is CASSIKGGTSGRRAETQYF. The CDR3 region has the DNA TGTGCCAGTAGTATAAAGGGCGGGACTAGCGGGAGGAGGGCAGAGACCCAGTACTTC. V usage is TRBV19 and J usage is TRBJ2-5; 15 bases align to TRBD2. J lost 4 bases, V lost 2 bases, and 11 bases had no gene match. The CDR3 runs 19 residues. Germline CDR1 and CDR2: LNHDA and SQIVND (reference sequence).

This CDR3 is CASSYLGTSGRATYEQYF. CDR3 nucleotide sequence: TGTGCCAGCAGTTACTTGGGGACTAGCGGGAGGGCGACCTACGAGCAGTACTTC. The V call is TRBV6-2 or TRBV6-3, the J call TRBJ2-7, with 16 nucleotides matching TRBD2. The V gene's germline CDR1 is MNHEY and CDR2 SVGEGT. Trimming removed 1 base from V and 2 bases from J; junction bases left unmatched: 5. The length of the CDR3 is 18 residues.

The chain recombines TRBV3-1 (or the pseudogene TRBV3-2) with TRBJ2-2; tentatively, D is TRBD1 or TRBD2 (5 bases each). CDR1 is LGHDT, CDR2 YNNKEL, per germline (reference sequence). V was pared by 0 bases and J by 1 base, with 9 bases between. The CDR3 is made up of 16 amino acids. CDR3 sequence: CASSQDGDGNTGELFF. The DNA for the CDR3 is TGTGCCAGCAGCCAAGACGGGGACGGGAACACCGGGGAGCTGTTTTTT.

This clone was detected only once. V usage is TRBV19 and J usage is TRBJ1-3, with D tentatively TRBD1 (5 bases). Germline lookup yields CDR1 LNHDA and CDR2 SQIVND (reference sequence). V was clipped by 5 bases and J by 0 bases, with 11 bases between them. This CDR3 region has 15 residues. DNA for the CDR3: TGTGCCAGTAGTGCGGGACGGAGCTCTGGAAACACCATATATTTT. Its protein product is CASSAGRSSGNTIYF.

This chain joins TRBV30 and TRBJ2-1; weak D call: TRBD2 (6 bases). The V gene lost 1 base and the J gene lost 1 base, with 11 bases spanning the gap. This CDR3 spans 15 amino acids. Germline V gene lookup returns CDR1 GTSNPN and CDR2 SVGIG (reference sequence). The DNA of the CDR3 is TGTGCCTGGAGTGGCGGGGATCGGTCCTACAATGAGCAGTTCTTC. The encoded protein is CAWSGGDRSYNEQFF.

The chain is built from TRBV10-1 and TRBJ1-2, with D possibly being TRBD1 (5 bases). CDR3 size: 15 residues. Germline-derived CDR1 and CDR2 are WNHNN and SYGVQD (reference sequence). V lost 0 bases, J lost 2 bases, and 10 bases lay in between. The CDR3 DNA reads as TGCGCCAGCAGTGAGTCTCGGGGGACCAACTATGGCTACACCTTC. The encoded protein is CASSESRGTNYGYTF.

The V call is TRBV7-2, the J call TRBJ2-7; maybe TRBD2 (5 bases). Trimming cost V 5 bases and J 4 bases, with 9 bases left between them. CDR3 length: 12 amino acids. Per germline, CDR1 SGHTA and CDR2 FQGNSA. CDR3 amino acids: CASSGEGYEQYF. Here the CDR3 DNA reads TGTGCCAGCAGCGGCGAGGGTTACGAGCAGTACTTC.

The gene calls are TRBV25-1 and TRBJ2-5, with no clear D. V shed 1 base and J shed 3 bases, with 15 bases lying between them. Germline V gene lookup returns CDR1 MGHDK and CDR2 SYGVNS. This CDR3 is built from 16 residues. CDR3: CASSELPAGWEETQYF. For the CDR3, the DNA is TGTGCCAGCAGTGAATTACCAGCCGGGTGGGAAGAGACCCAGTACTTC. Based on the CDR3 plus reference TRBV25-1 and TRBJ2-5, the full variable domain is EADIYQTPRYLVIGTGKKITLECSQTMGHDKMYWYQQDPGMELHLIHYSYGVNSTEKGDLSSESTVSRIRTEHFPLTLESARPSHTSQYLCASSELPAGWEETQYFGPGTRLLVL.

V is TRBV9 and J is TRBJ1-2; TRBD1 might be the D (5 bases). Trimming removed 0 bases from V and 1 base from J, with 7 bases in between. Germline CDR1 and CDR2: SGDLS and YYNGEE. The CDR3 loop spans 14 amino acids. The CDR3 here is CASSVGRGNYGYTF. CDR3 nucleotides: TGTGCCAGCAGCGTAGGGAGGGGTAACTATGGCTACACCTTC.

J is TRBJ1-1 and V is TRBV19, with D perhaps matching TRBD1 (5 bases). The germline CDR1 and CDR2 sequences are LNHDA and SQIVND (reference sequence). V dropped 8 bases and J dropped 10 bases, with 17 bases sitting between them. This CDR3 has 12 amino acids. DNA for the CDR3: TGTGCCAGTGCCTTTTCGGGGCGCGGAGCTTTCTTT. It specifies CASAFSGRGAFF.

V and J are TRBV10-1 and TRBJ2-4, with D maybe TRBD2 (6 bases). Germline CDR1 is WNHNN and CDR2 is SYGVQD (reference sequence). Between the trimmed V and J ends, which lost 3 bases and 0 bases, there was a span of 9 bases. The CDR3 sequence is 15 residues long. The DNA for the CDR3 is TGCGCCAGCAGTGACAGCGGGTCAGCCAAAAACATTCAGTACTTC. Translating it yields CASSDSGSAKNIQYF.

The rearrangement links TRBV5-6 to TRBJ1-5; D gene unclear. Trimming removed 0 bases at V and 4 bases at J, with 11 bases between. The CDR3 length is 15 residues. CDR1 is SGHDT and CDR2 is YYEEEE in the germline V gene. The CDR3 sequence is CASSLGFNSNQPQHF. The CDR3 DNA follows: TGTGCCAGCAGCTTGGGATTTAATTCGAATCAGCCCCAGCATTTT.

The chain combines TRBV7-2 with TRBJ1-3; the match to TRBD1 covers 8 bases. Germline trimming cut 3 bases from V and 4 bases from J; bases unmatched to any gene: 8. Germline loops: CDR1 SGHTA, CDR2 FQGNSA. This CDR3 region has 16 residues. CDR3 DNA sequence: TGTGCCAGCAGCTTGGCCGGACAGGGCTCAGGAAACACCATATATTTT. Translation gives CASSLAGQGSGNTIYF.

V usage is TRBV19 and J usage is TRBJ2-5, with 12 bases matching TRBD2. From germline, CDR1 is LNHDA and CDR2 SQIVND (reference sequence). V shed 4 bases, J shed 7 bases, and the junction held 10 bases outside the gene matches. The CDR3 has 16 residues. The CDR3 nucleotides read TGTGCCAGTAGTACCCTTCGGACTAGCGGGGAGATGACCCAGTACTTC. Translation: CASSTLRTSGEMTQYF.

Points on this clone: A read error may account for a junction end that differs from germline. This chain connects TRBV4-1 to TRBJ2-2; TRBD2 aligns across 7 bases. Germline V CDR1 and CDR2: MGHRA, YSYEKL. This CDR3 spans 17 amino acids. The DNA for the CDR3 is TGCGCCAGCAGCCATTCCCGGGGGACTATTGACACTGGGGAGCTGTTTTTT. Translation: CASSHSRGTIDTGELFF.

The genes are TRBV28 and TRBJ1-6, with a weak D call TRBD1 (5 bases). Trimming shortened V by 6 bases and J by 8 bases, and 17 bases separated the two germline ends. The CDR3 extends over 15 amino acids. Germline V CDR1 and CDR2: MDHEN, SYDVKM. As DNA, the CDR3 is TGTGCCAGCAGCCCTAGTCAGGGCAGGCATTCACCCCTCCACTTT. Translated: CASSPSQGRHSPLHF. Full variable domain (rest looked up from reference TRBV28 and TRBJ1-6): DVKVTQSSRYLVKRTGEKVFLECVQDMDHENMFWYRQDPGLGLRLIYFSYDVKMKEKGDIPEGYSVSREKKERFSLILESASTNQTSMYLCASSPSQGRHSPLHFGNGTRLTVT.

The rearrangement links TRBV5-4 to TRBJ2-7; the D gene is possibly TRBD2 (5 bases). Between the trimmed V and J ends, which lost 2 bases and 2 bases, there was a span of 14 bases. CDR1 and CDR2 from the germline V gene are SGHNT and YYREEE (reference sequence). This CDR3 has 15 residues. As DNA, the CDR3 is TGTGCCAGCAGCTTAGGTTCGGGGTTAACCTACGAGCAGTACTTC. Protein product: CASSLGSGLTYEQYF. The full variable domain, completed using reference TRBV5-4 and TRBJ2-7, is ETGVTQSPTHLIKTRGQQVTLRCSSQSGHNTVSWYQQALGQGPQFIFQYYREEENGRGNFPPRFSGLQFPNYSSELNVNALELDDSALYLCASSLGSGLTYEQYFGPGTRLTVT.

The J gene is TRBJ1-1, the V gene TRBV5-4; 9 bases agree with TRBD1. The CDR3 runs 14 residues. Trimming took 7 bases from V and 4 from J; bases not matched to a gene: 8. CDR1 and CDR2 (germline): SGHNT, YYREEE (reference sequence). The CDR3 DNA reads TGTGCCAGCGTCCCACAGGGGGCTTTCACTGAAGCTTTCTTT. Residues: CASVPQGAFTEAFF. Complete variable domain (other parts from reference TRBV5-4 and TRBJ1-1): ETGVTQSPTHLIKTRGQQVTLRCSSQSGHNTVSWYQQALGQGPQFIFQYYREEENGRGNFPPRFSGLQFPNYSSELNVNALELDDSALYLCASVPQGAFTEAFFGQGTRLTVV.

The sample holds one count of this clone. The CDR3 loop reads CASSVEGGLGQPQHF. In DNA, the CDR3 is TGTGCCAGCAGCGTAGAAGGGGGTCTCGGCCAGCCCCAGCATTTT. The rearrangement uses TRBV9 and TRBJ1-5; weak D call: TRBD1 (6 bases). V lost 0 bases and J lost 7, with 14 bases in between. Germline lookup yields CDR1 SGDLS and CDR2 YYNGEE. CDR3 size: 15 residues.

CDR3 coding DNA: TGTGCCAGCAGTGAACTGTCAGGGAGGAGTGAAAAACTGTTTTTT. Encoded protein: CASSELSGRSEKLFF. V is TRBV2 and J is TRBJ1-4, with D perhaps matching TRBD1 (5 bases). V was shortened by 2 bases and J by 7 bases, with 14 bases between the two germline ends. The CDR3 is made up of 15 amino acids. Germline lookup yields CDR1 SNHLY and CDR2 FYNNEI.

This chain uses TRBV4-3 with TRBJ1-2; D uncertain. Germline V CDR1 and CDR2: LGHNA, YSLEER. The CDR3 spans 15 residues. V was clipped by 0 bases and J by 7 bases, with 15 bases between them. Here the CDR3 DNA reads TGCGCCAGCAGCCAAGATACACTAAGGTCGTCTGGCTACACCTTC. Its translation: CASSQDTLRSSGYTF.

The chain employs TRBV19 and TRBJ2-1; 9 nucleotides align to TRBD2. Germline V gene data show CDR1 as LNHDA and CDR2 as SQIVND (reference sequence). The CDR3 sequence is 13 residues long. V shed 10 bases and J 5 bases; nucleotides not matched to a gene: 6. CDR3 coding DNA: TGTGCCACCTGGACTAGCGCAAACAATGAGCAGTTCTTC. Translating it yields CATWTSANNEQFF. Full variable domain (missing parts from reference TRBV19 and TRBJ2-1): DGGITQSPKYLFRKEGQNVTLSCEQNLNHDAMYWYRQDPGQGLRLIYYSQIVNDFQKGDIAEGYSVSREKKESFPLTVTSAQKNPTAFYLCATWTSANNEQFFGPGTRLTVL.

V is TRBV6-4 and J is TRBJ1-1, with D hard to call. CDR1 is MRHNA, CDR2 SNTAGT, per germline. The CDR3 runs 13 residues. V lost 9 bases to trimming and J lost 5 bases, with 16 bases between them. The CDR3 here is CASSVSQQTEAFF. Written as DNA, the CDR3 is TGTGCCAGTTCGGTTTCTCAGCAGACTGAAGCTTTCTTT.

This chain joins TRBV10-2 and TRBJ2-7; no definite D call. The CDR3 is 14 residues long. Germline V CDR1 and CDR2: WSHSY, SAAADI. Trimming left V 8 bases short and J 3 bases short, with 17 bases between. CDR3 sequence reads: CASGGQQTFYEQYF. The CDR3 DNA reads TGCGCCAGCGGTGGTCAGCAGACTTTCTACGAGCAGTACTTC.

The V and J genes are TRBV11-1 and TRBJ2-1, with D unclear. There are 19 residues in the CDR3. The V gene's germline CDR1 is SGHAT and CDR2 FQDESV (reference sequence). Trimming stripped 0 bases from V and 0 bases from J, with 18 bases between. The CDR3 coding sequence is TGTGCCAGCAGCTTAGCTGGTATCGCGGTTCAGAGCTCCTACAATGAGCAGTTCTTC. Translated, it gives CASSLAGIAVQSSYNEQFF.

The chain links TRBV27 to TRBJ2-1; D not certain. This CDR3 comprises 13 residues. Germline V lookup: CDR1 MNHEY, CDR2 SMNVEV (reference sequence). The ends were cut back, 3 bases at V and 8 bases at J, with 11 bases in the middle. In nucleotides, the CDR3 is TGTGCCAGCAGTTTGTCCAGAATCCATGAGCAGTTCTTC. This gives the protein CASSLSRIHEQFF.